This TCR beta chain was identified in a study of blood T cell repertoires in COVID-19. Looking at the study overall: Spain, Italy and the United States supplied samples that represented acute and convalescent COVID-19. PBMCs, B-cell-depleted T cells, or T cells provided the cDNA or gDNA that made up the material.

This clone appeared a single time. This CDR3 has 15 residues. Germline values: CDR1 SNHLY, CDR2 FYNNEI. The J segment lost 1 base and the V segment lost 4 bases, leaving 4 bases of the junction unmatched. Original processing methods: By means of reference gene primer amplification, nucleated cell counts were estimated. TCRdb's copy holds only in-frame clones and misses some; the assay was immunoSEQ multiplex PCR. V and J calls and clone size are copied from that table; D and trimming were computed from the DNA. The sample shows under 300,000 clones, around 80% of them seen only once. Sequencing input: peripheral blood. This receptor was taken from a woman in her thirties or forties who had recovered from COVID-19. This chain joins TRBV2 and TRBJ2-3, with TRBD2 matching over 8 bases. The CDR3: CASSVDGGGTDTQYF. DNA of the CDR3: TGTGCCAGCAGTGTCGACGGGGGGGGCACAGATACGCAGTATTTT.